This T cell receptor (beta chain) was identified during a study of post-analysis software for immune sequencing data. Study context: Some patients lacked subtype; others had relapsing-remitting, secondary progressive or progressive-relapsing disease.

The CDR3 has 14 residues. In germline, CDR1 is SGHKS, CDR2 YYEKEE (reference sequence). The trim removed 4 bases at V and 3 bases at J, leaving 4 bases unmatched. Whole-study findings and limits: When compared against controls, multiple sclerosis patients showed significantly lower normalized Chao1 diversity. TRBV segments more frequent in patients than in controls numbered five and included TRBV5-6, TRBV5-1 and TRBV20-1.

This clonotype was recorded only once. Antigen specificity is unknown. Carried by the TCR beta cDNA libraries were unique molecular identifiers. Starting from around 0.96 to 9.9 million T cells, the study yielded roughly 0.5 million cDNA molecules. TCRdb recomputed calls from the PCR reads with MiXCR, one row per CDR3 protein. The table lists some 450,000 distinct CDR3 sequences, approximately 46% of them singletons. The chain links TRBV5-5 to TRBJ2-1; TRBD1 matches at 7 bases. This sequence was found in a girl between 5 and 17 years old with multiple sclerosis. Sequencing used blood. The CDR3 protein is CASSRQGLYNEQFF. Here the CDR3 DNA reads TGTGCCAGCAGCCGACAGGGCCTCTACAATGAGCAGTTCTTC.